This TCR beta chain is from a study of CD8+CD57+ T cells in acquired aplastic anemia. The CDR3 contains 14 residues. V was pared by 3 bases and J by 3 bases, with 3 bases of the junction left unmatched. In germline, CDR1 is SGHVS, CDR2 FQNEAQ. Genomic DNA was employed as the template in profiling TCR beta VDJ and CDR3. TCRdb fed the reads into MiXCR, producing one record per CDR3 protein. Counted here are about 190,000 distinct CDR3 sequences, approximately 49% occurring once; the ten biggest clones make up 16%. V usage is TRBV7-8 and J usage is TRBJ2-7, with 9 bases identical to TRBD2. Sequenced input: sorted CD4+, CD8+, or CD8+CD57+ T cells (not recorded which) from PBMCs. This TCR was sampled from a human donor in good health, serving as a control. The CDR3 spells CASSFSGGFYEQYF. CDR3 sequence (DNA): TGTGCCAGCAGCTTTAGCGGGGGCTTCTACGAGCAGTACTTC.